This T cell receptor beta chain stems from a study of CD8+ T cells in alopecia areata. V dropped 2 bases and J dropped 0 bases, with 12 bases sitting between them. The CDR3 runs to 16 residues. The V gene's germline CDR1 is MRHNA and CDR2 SNTAGT. Sorted populations comprised CD4+ and CD8+ T cells obtained from PBMCs. Extracted from the samples, RNA was reverse transcribed into cDNA to serve as the sequencing template. TCRdb keeps only in-frame clones here, not all; method: immunoSEQ multiplex PCR. The sample lists some 180,000 clones, roughly 63% seen once, with more than 1.5% in the top ten. This TCR came from a human donor with alopecia areata. The V and J genes are TRBV6-4 and TRBJ2-3, with D tentatively TRBD2 (6 bases). The source was CD4+ T cells sorted from blood, collected at week 0. The CDR3 region is CASSDLAGSSTDTQYF. CDR3 DNA: TGTGCCAGCAGTGACCTTGCGGGGTCAAGCACAGATACGCAGTATTTT.